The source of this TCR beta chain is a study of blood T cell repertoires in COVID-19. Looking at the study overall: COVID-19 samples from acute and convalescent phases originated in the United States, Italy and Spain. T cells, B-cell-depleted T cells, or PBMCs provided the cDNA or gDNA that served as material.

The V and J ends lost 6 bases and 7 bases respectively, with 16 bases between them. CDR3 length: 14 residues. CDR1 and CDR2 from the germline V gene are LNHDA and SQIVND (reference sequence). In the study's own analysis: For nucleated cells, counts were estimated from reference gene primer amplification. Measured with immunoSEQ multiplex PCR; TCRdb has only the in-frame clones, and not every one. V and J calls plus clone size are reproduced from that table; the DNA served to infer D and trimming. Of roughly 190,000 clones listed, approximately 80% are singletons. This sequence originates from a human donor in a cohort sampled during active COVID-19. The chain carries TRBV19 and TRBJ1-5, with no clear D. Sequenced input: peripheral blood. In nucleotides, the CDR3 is TGTGCCAGTAGAGCCCTTTTTGGAGCACAGCCCCAGCATTTT. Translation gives CASRALFGAQPQHF.